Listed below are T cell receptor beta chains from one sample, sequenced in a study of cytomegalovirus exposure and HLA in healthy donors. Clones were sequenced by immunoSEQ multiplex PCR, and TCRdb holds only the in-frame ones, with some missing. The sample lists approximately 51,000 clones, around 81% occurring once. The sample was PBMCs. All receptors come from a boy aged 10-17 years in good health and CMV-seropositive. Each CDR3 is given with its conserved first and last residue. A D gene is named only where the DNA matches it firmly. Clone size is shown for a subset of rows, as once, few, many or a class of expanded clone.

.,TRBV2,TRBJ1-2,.,CASLKASRGYTF,TGTGCCAGCCTCAAAGCATCGAGAGGCTACACCTTC
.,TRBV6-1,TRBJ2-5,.,CASSELNSPPETQYF,TGTGCCAGCAGTGAACTAAACTCCCCTCCGGAGACCCAGTACTTC
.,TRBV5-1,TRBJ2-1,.,CASSQGNQYNEQFF,TGCGCCAGCAGCCAGGGGAATCAATACAATGAGCAGTTCTTC
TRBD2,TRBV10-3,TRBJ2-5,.,CAISATSGFWKETQYF,TGTGCCATCAGTGCTACTAGCGGGTTTTGGAAAGAGACCCAGTACTTC
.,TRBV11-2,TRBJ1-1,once,CASSFVLGRDRPRAFF,TGTGCCAGCAGCTTTGTATTAGGCAGGGATCGGCCCCGAGCTTTCTTT
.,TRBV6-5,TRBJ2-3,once,CASSYSSGTWTDTQYF,TGTGCCAGCAGTTACTCTTCCGGGACATGGACAGATACGCAGTATTTT
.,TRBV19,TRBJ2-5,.,CASSIRGETQYF,TGTGCCAGTAGTATCAGGGGAGAGACCCAGTACTTC
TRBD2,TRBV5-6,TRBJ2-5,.,CASSRTSGQETQYF,TGTGCCAGCAGCCGGACTAGCGGCCAAGAGACCCAGTACTTC
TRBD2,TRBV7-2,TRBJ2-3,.,CASSARLAGGTDTQYF,TGTGCCAGCAGCGCTAGACTAGCGGGGGGGACAGATACGCAGTATTTT
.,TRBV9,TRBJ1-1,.,CASSPGRSGVGTEAFF,TGTGCCAGCAGCCCAGGGCGGTCAGGGGTGGGGACTGAAGCTTTCTTT
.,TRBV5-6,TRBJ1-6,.,CASSLALTGNNSPLHF,TGTGCCAGCAGCTTGGCCCTAACAGGGAACAATTCACCCCTCCACTTT
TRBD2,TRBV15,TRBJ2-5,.,CATSRGTSGAWEQYF,TGTGCCACCAGCAGAGGGACTAGCGGGGCTTGGGAGCAGTACTTC